One and the same sample provided the 23 T cell receptor beta chains below, sequenced in a study of T cells in localized non-small cell lung cancer. TCRdb's table, derived via immunoSEQ multiplex PCR, lists solely in-frame clones and lacks some. The sample has roughly 35,000 clones; around 88% are singletons. This sample comprised peripheral blood, obtained before any cancer treatment. The receptors here all came from a woman aged 35 to 69 with stage I lung adenocarcinoma.

The CDR3 sequence: CASSIGGPNSGANVLTF. The CDR3 DNA reads TGTGCCAGTAGTATTGGGGGCCCGAACTCTGGGGCCAACGTCCTGACTTTC. V gene TRBV19 combines with J gene TRBJ2-6; a weak D match, TRBD1 (6 bases). The germline V and J ends were trimmed by 3 bases and 0 bases, with 12 bases remaining between them. From germline, CDR1 is LNHDA and CDR2 SQIVND (reference sequence). This CDR3 contains 17 residues.

The rearrangement joins TRBV5-1 to TRBJ2-1, with 8 bases that match TRBD1. The V segment lost 1 base and the J segment 8 bases; nucleotides outside the gene matches: 8. The germline CDR1 and CDR2 sequences are SGHRS and YFSETQ. The CDR3 has 15 residues. The chain's CDR3 is CASSLYTGGYDEQFF. The CDR3 nucleotides read TGCGCCAGCAGCTTGTACACAGGGGGTTACGATGAGCAGTTCTTC.

This clone appeared a single time. The chain is built from TRBV5-6 and TRBJ1-3, with D possibly being TRBD1 (5 bases). CDR1 is SGHDT and CDR2 is YYEEEE in the germline V gene. The V end lost 1 base, the J end lost 4 bases, and 15 bases lay between the germline ends. CDR3 length: 16 residues. The CDR3 DNA reads TGTGCCAGCAGCTTGTATCACGGGGGAAGGGGAAACACCATATATTTT. Translated, it gives CASSLYHGGRGNTIYF.

The CDR3 DNA reads as TGTGCCAGCAGGACGGGTCAGGGCTACGAGCAGTACTTC. Translated, it gives CASRTGQGYEQYF. The rearrangement uses TRBV2 and TRBJ2-7; maybe TRBD1 (5 bases). Germline CDR1 reads SNHLY; CDR2 reads FYNNEI. The germline V and J ends were trimmed by 6 bases and 3 bases, with 12 bases remaining between them. This CDR3 comprises 13 residues.

The chain couples TRBV5-8 to TRBJ1-1; D is undetermined. Germline V gene lookup returns CDR1 SGHTS and CDR2 YDEGEE. Trimming stripped 6 bases from V and 1 base from J, with 16 bases between. The CDR3 has 15 residues. For the CDR3, the DNA is TGTGCCAGCACCCCCCGTAGGGCGCGGAACACTGAAGCTTTCTTT. This gives the protein CASTPRRARNTEAFF.

V gene TRBV19 combines with J gene TRBJ1-2; TRBD1 might be the D (6 bases). The CDR3 length is 14 residues. Germline-derived CDR1 and CDR2 are LNHDA and SQIVND (reference sequence). Between the trimmed V and J ends, which lost 6 bases and 5 bases, there was a span of 16 bases. The CDR3 here is CASRTNRDNYGYTF. CDR3 coding DNA: TGTGCCAGTAGGACAAACCGGGACAATTATGGCTACACCTTC.

DNA for the CDR3: TGTGCCAGCAGTGAAGGATTGGGGAGTAATATGAACATTCAGTACTTC. This gives the protein CASSEGLGSNMNIQYF. The V and J genes are TRBV6-1 and TRBJ2-4; tentative D call: TRBD2 (5 bases). Germline V CDR1 and CDR2: MNHNS, SASEGT. The CDR3 contains 16 residues. Trimming removed 1 base from V and 7 bases from J, with 17 bases in between.

This clone showed up just once. This chain joins TRBV6-6 and TRBJ2-1; D is possibly TRBD1 (5 bases). V was trimmed by 4 bases and J by 2 bases, leaving 6 bases between them. CDR3 length: 13 residues. Germline V gene lookup returns CDR1 MNHNY and CDR2 SVGAGI (reference sequence). The CDR3 DNA sequence: TGTGCCAGCAGTTCGGACACCTACAATGAGCAGTTCTTC. Residues: CASSSDTYNEQFF.

The J gene is TRBJ1-1, the V gene TRBV19; tentatively, D is TRBD1 (6 bases). Germline V CDR1 and CDR2: LNHDA, SQIVND (reference sequence). This CDR3 contains 14 residues. With 6 bases removed from V and 5 bases from J, the gap between germline ends came to 16 bases. CDR3 protein: CASSLSGQGTEAFF. The CDR3 nucleotides are TGTGCCAGTAGCTTAAGCGGTCAGGGGACTGAAGCTTTCTTT. Complete variable domain (other parts from reference TRBV19 and TRBJ1-1): DGGITQSPKYLFRKEGQNVTLSCEQNLNHDAMYWYRQDPGQGLRLIYYSQIVNDFQKGDIAEGYSVSREKKESFPLTVTSAQKNPTAFYLCASSLSGQGTEAFFGQGTRLTVV.

The chain has TRBV7-9 and TRBJ2-7; D perhaps matches TRBD2 (5 bases). Looked up from germline, CDR1 is SEHNR and CDR2 is FQNEAQ (reference sequence). Trimming cost V 4 bases and J 2 bases, with 18 bases left between them. The CDR3 is 16 amino acids. The CDR3 region is CASSSFPAAGTYEQYF. The DNA of the CDR3 is TGTGCCAGCAGCTCTTTTCCGGCCGCCGGGACCTACGAGCAGTACTTC. Drawing the rest from reference TRBV7-9 and TRBJ2-7, the complete variable domain is DTGVSQNPRHKITKRGQNVTFRCDPISEHNRLYWYRQTLGQGPEFLTYFQNEAQLEKSRLLSDRFSAERPKGSFSTLEIQRTEQGDSAMYLCASSSFPAAGTYEQYFGPGTRLTVT.

The rearrangement uses TRBV7-9 and TRBJ1-1; TRBD1 is a possible D gene (6 bases). Germline V gives CDR1 SEHNR, CDR2 FQNEAQ (reference sequence). V lost 5 bases and J lost 4, with 17 bases in between. CDR3 length: 15 residues. Here the CDR3 reads CASSPSSGALTEAFF. CDR3 in DNA: TGTGCCAGCAGCCCCTCTTCAGGGGCCCTCACTGAAGCTTTCTTT.

The CDR3 sequence is CAISKGQGNAYEQYF. CDR3 nucleotide sequence: TGTGCCATCAGTAAGGGACAGGGGAACGCCTACGAGCAGTACTTC. The gene calls are TRBV10-3 and TRBJ2-7, with 10 bases identical to TRBD1. CDR1 and CDR2 (germline): ENHRY, SYGVKD. There are 15 residues in the CDR3. Trimming removed 5 bases from V and 2 bases from J; junction bases left unmatched: 6.

V gene TRBV5-4 combines with J gene TRBJ2-6; 8 bases map to TRBD1. The V segment lost 0 bases and the J segment 1 base; nucleotides outside the gene matches: 9. The CDR3 has 19 residues. In germline, CDR1 is SGHNT, CDR2 YYREEE (reference sequence). In DNA form, the CDR3 reads TGTGCCAGCAGCTTGGCACAGGGGGTTTTTGGGTCTGGGGCCAACGTCCTGACTTTC. This codes for CASSLAQGVFGSGANVLTF.

The chain has TRBV11-3 and TRBJ1-3; tentative D call: TRBD1 (6 bases). CDR3 length equals 14 residues. Looked up from germline, CDR1 is SGHNT and CDR2 is YENEEA. V gave up 3 bases and J gave up 4 bases, with 10 bases separating them. The DNA of the CDR3 is TGTGCCAGCAGCTTCGGGGGGCTCGGAAACACCATATATTTT. Translation: CASSFGGLGNTIYF.

This clone turned up a few times. CDR3 nucleotide sequence: TGTGCCAGCAGTGACACAGCGTTTTCCCACTCACCCCTCCACTTT. Translation: CASSDTAFSHSPLHF. The chain links TRBV6-4 to TRBJ1-6, with D hard to call. Trimming pared 2 bases from V and 10 bases from J, leaving 15 bases between. CDR1 and CDR2 (germline): MRHNA, SNTAGT. The CDR3 has 15 amino acids.

The V call is TRBV7-6, the J call TRBJ1-2; perhaps TRBD1 as D (6 bases). This CDR3 has 13 amino acids. V lost 5 bases, J lost 7 bases, and 14 bases lay in between. Germline loops: CDR1 SGHVS, CDR2 FNYEAQ. The CDR3: CASSPETGFGYTF. The CDR3 DNA reads as TGTGCCAGCAGCCCAGAAACAGGGTTTGGCTACACCTTC.

V usage is TRBV28 and J usage is TRBJ1-4; D might be TRBD1 (5 bases). From germline, CDR1 is MDHEN and CDR2 SYDVKM. The CDR3 sequence is 16 residues long. Between the trimmed V and J ends, which lost 3 bases and 2 bases, there was a span of 13 bases. This chain's CDR3 is CASSFVQGTTNEKLFF. The DNA of the CDR3 is TGTGCCAGCAGTTTCGTGCAGGGAACCACTAATGAAAAACTGTTTTTT.

The chain combines TRBV18 with TRBJ1-1, with 10 bases that match TRBD1. The CDR3 totals 14 residues. From germline, CDR1 is KGHSH and CDR2 LQKENI. V trimming: 3 bases; J trimming: 11 bases; junction bases outside the gene matches: 9. CDR3 protein: CASSPPGQGFRAFF. The CDR3 coding sequence is TGTGCCAGCTCACCTCCGGGACAGGGGTTTCGGGCTTTCTTT. Variable domain in full (rest from reference TRBV18 and TRBJ1-1): NAGVMQNPRHLVRRRGQEARLRCSPMKGHSHVYWYRQLPEEGLKFMVYLQKENIIDESGMPKERFSAEFPKEGPSILRIQQVVRGDSAAYFCASSPPGQGFRAFFGQGTRLTVV.

V is TRBV7-8 and J is TRBJ2-6; D might be TRBD1 (7 bases). Germline V lookup: CDR1 SGHVS, CDR2 FQNEAQ. V was pared by 2 bases and J by 3 bases, with 14 bases between. The CDR3 consists of 17 residues. The CDR3 DNA is TGTGCCAGCAGCTTACAGGGGGGAGGAAGTGGGGCCAACGTCCTGACTTTC. Residues: CASSLQGGGSGANVLTF.

This clone has just a few counts. The chain recombines TRBV5-1 with TRBJ2-2; 9 positions match TRBD2. This CDR3 has 19 amino acids. The V and J ends lost 5 bases and 5 bases, in that order; junction bases with no gene match: 19. From germline, CDR1 is SGHRS and CDR2 YFSETQ. CDR3 sequence (DNA): TGCGCCAGCAGGGGAGCGGGGGGAACAGGGTCAACGAGGACCGGGGAGCTGTTTTTT. Residues: CASRGAGGTGSTRTGELFF.

The J gene is TRBJ2-1, the V gene TRBV18, with D tentatively TRBD2 (6 bases). The CDR3 contains 14 residues. Germline V gives CDR1 KGHSH, CDR2 LQKENI. Trimming took off 2 bases at V and 7 bases at J, with 12 bases between the two ends. CDR3 residues: CASSPGGSGNEQFF. The CDR3 bases are TGTGCCAGCTCACCAGGGGGGTCGGGAAATGAGCAGTTCTTC.

V usage is TRBV7-6 and J usage is TRBJ2-5; D perhaps matches TRBD2 (6 bases). The V gene lost 5 bases and the J gene lost 1 base, with 11 bases spanning the gap. Germline CDR1 is SGHVS and CDR2 is FNYEAQ. The CDR3 loop spans 14 amino acids. The CDR3 DNA is TGTGCCAGCAGCGCCGGGACTTCCCAAGAGACCCAGTACTTC. It is translated as CASSAGTSQETQYF.

The chain combines TRBV5-1 with TRBJ2-3; 8 positions match TRBD2. J lost 5 bases, V lost 3 bases, and 8 bases had no gene match. CDR1 is SGHRS and CDR2 is YFSETQ in the germline V gene. CDR3 length: 15 residues. CDR3 sequence (DNA): TGCGCCAGCAGCTCTCGCGGGGGGCTCGGAGATACGCAGTATTTT. It specifies CASSSRGGLGDTQYF.